These 7 T cell receptor beta chains originate from one sample sequenced in a study of beta chain features in type 1 diabetes (dated by TCRdb to the late 2010s). On the study overall, not on this receptor specifically: A moderate but significant shortening of TCRB CDR3 length was observed in type 1 diabetes patients in all four CD4+ subsets.

The library was built by means of the immunoSEQ multiplex PCR assay. The High Capacity cDNA Reverse Transcription Kit was used to reverse transcribe all of the isolated RNA, meaning that expressed TCRB transcripts were what got sequenced. This is the immuneACCESS table as TCRdb keeps it, with only in-frame sequences that have V and J called. A part of the clones is gone; compared with another copy, unresolved V genes explain less than half, and the rest is unexplained. Across this sample there are 150,000 to 200,000 clones, with roughly 59% seen only once. About 0.089% of the sample comes from the top ten. Which antigens these TCRs recognize remains unknown. Source material: naive CD4+ T cells from blood. The cell subset or site label on this specimen signifies: true naive CD4+ T cells. The receptors derive from a man aged 25-40 years with type 1 diabetes.

V usage is TRBV6-6 and J usage is TRBJ1-6; tentative D call: TRBD1 (6 bases). Trimming left V 6 bases short and J 7 bases short, with 13 bases between. CDR3 length equals 14 residues. Germline CDR1 and CDR2: MNHNY and SVGAGI (reference sequence). The CDR3 here is CASRLWTENSPLHF. The CDR3 DNA reads as TGTGCCAGCAGATTATGGACAGAGAATTCACCCCTCCACTTT.

The genes are TRBV4-3 and TRBJ1-4; 7 nucleotides align to TRBD1. Trimming took 1 base from V and 8 from J; bases not matched to a gene: 4. CDR3 length: 14 residues. Germline CDR1 reads LGHNA; CDR2 reads YSLEER. The CDR3 nucleotides read TGCGCCAGCAGCCAAGGGGACAGCCGGGAAAAACTGTTTTTT. Translation: CASSQGDSREKLFF.

The rearrangement joins TRBV29-1 to TRBJ1-1, with a possible D match to TRBD1 (5 bases). V lost 1 base to trimming and J lost 0 bases, with 12 bases between them. The CDR3 is made up of 15 amino acids. Looked up from germline, CDR1 is SQVTM and CDR2 is ANQGSEA. The CDR3 here is CSVEVSGRMNTEAFF. The CDR3 DNA follows: TGCAGCGTTGAAGTGTCAGGGCGTATGAACACTGAAGCTTTCTTT.

This chain joins TRBV7-2 and TRBJ2-5; D is possibly TRBD2 (6 bases). The ends were cut back, 2 bases at V and 1 base at J, with 11 bases in the middle. The CDR3 contains 15 residues. Germline assignment: CDR1 SGHTA and CDR2 FQGNSA. CDR3 DNA: TGTGCCAGCAGCTTATCAGGCGGGGCCCAAGAGACCCAGTACTTC. Protein product: CASSLSGGAQETQYF.

The chain links TRBV18 to TRBJ1-2; tentatively, D is TRBD1 (5 bases). Germline loops: CDR1 KGHSH, CDR2 LQKENI. The CDR3 totals 13 residues. Trimming took off 5 bases at V and 8 bases at J, with 15 bases between the two ends. CDR3: CASSTRDAWGYTF. In DNA form, the CDR3 reads TGTGCCAGCTCAACTCGGGACGCCTGGGGCTACACCTTC.

The V and J genes are TRBV30 and TRBJ1-1; 7 positions agree with TRBD1. This CDR3 contains 14 residues. Germline CDR1 GTSNPN, CDR2 SVGIG (reference sequence). V shed 1 base and J 1 base; nucleotides not matched to a gene: 3. The CDR3 DNA reads TGTGCCTGGAGTGCGGGACAGAAGAACACTGAAGCTTTCTTT. This gives the protein CAWSAGQKNTEAFF. Together with reference TRBV30 and TRBJ1-1, the CDR3 gives the full variable domain: SQTIHQWPATLVQPVGSPLSLECTVEGTSNPNLYWYRQAAGRGLQLLFYSVGIGQISSEVPQNLSASRPQDRQFILSSKKLLLSDSGFYLCAWSAGQKNTEAFFGQGTRLTVV.

This chain joins TRBV4-3 and TRBJ2-3, with D perhaps being TRBD1 or TRBD2 (7 bases each). Trimming took off 4 bases at V and 6 bases at J, with 17 bases between the two ends. Germline CDR1 LGHNA, CDR2 YSLEER. This CDR3 region has 15 residues. The CDR3 sequence: CASSPRGGGRDTQYF. CDR3 DNA: TGCGCCAGCAGCCCGAGGGGAGGGGGCAGGGATACGCAGTATTTT.